Listed below are T cell receptor beta chains from one sample, sequenced in a study of blood T cell repertoires in COVID-19. Method: immunoSEQ multiplex PCR; TCRdb's copy keeps in-frame clones and lacks some. The repertoire includes 240,000 or so clones, more than 70% of them detected once, and 12% sits in the top ten. Sequencing was performed on peripheral blood. Receptor source: a man older than 75 with acute or convalescent COVID-19. CDR3s include the opening cysteine and the closing phenylalanine or tryptophan. The order of the fields is clone size, D gene, J gene, V gene, CDR3 DNA, CDR3 protein. A D gene is named only where the DNA matches it firmly. For some rows the clone size is stated as once, few or many, or as a class when expanded; others skip it.

NA | TRBD1 | TRBJ2-7 | TRBV24-1 | TGTGCCACCAGCCCAGGGGGCCACGAGCAGTACTTC | CATSPGGHEQYF
NA | TRBD1 | TRBJ1-4 | TRBV6-2/TRBV6-3 | TGTGCCAGCAGTAGGGACAGGAAAGGTGAAAAACTGTTTTTT | CASSRDRKGEKLFF
NA | TRBD2 | TRBJ2-7 | TRBV28 | TGTGCCAGCTCACGACTAGCGGGACACGAGCAGTACTTC | CASSRLAGHEQYF
NA | NA | TRBJ2-2 | TRBV3-1/TRBV3-2 | TGTGCCAGCAGCCAAGAGCTCCTAAACACCGGGGAGCTGTTTTTT | CASSQELLNTGELFF
once | NA | TRBJ1-2 | TRBV28 | TGTGCCAGCAGTTTCAGGCACTATGGCTACACCTTC | CASSFRHYGYTF
NA | NA | TRBJ1-5 | TRBV6-5 | TGTGCCAGCAGAAGACGGGGGATGTTCAATCAGCCCCAGCATTTT | CASRRRGMFNQPQHF
NA | NA | TRBJ2-5 | TRBV27 | TGTGCCAGCAGTTTAAGTGGGGTAGGGGGTCGCCGAGTCAAAGAGACCCAGTACTTC | CASSLSGVGGRRVKETQYF
NA | TRBD2 | TRBJ2-3 | TRBV20-1 | TGCAGTGCTAGTCTGCGGGAGGGCCTTGAAGATACGCAGTATTTT | CSASLREGLEDTQYF
few | NA | TRBJ2-1 | TRBV11-3 | TGTGCCAGCAGCCTCGACTACGCTGAGCAGTTCTTC | CASSLDYAEQFF
NA | NA | TRBJ2-3 | TRBV27 | TGTGCCAGCAGCTCGCTTCAAGGCGGGGGCGGTTGGGGCACAGATACGCAGTATTTT | CASSSLQGGGGWGTDTQYF
few | NA | TRBJ1-4 | TRBV5-1 | TGCGCCAGCAGCTTGGAAGGACTGGGTAATGAAAAACTGTTTTTT | CASSLEGLGNEKLFF
NA | TRBD1 | TRBJ1-5 | TRBV7-9 | TGTGCCAGCAGCAAAAGGAGGGGGCGATGGGCGTACAGCAATCAGCCCCAGCATTTT | CASSKRRGRWAYSNQPQHF
NA | NA | TRBJ1-1 | TRBV20-1 | TGCAGTGCTACCGACACTGAAGCTTTCTTT | CSATDTEAFF
NA | NA | TRBJ2-3 | TRBV6-5 | TGTGCCAGCAGTCCCTCGGTTCGCACAGATACGCAGTATTTT | CASSPSVRTDTQYF
NA | NA | TRBJ1-1 | TRBV10-1 | TGCGCCAGCAGCCCCCTCGGGGTCCCTGAAGCTTTCTTT | CASSPLGVPEAFF
NA | TRBD1 | TRBJ1-5 | TRBV7-2 | TGTGCCAGCAGCCCCAACCCGACAGGGTTCAATCAGCCCCAGCATTTT | CASSPNPTGFNQPQHF
NA | NA | TRBJ1-2 | TRBV3-1/TRBV3-2 | TGTGCCAGCAGCCTAGCACAGGGCCACGGCTACACCTTC | CASSLAQGHGYTF
NA | NA | TRBJ2-2 | TRBV19 | TGTGCCACCTCAGGGGGGTTGCGCACCGGGGAGCTGTTTTTT | CATSGGLRTGELFF
NA | NA | TRBJ1-2 | TRBV6-6 | TGTGCCAGCAGCCACCAGGGCTATGGCTACACCTTC | CASSHQGYGYTF
NA | NA | TRBJ1-5 | TRBV19 | TGTGCCAGTAGTATCCTGACAGTGCAGCCCCAGCATTTT | CASSILTVQPQHF
NA | NA | TRBJ2-6 | TRBV28 | TGTGCCAGCAGTTCACAGGGCTCTGGGGCCAACGTCCTGACTTTC | CASSSQGSGANVLTF
NA | NA | TRBJ2-5 | TRBV2 | TGTGCCAGCAGTGTCCGGGTTCTAGGAGAGACCCAGTACTTC | CASSVRVLGETQYF
NA | TRBD1 | TRBJ1-5 | TRBV10-1 | TGCGCCAGCAGTTCGACAGGGGGCTATGAGCCCCAGCATTTT | CASSSTGGYEPQHF
NA | TRBD1 | TRBJ1-1 | TRBV11-2 | TGTGCCAGCAGCTTGAGACAGGGCCCCACTGAAGCTTTCTTT | CASSLRQGPTEAFF
NA | TRBD1 | TRBJ1-4 | TRBV28 | TGTGCCAGCAGTTCGGGGGGACAGGGAAATGAAAAACTGTTTTTT | CASSSGGQGNEKLFF
NA | NA | TRBJ2-7 | TRBV20-1 | TGCAGTGCTAGTCCCATCTACGAGCAGTACTTC | CSASPIYEQYF
NA | TRBD1 | TRBJ1-2 | TRBV4-1 | TGCGCCAGCAGCCTGAGGACAGGGGGGGACTCTAACTATGGCTACACCTTC | CASSLRTGGDSNYGYTF
NA | NA | TRBJ1-1 | TRBV7-8 | TGTGCCAGCAGCGGGTTTTCAGGGTTGATTCGGAACACTGAAGCTTTCTTT | CASSGFSGLIRNTEAFF
NA | NA | TRBJ2-2 | TRBV24-1 | TGTGCCACCAGTGATGCAGGTCGCAGTTACACCGGGGAGCTGTTTTTT | CATSDAGRSYTGELFF
NA | NA | TRBJ2-1 | TRBV28 | TGTGCCAGCAGTTTCCCTGCTAGCGATGAGCAGTTCTTC | CASSFPASDEQFF
NA | NA | TRBJ1-4 | TRBV6-5 | TGTGCCAGCAGTTACGGAGGGAATGAAAAACTGTTTTTT | CASSYGGNEKLFF
NA | TRBD1 | TRBJ1-3 | TRBV3-1/TRBV3-2 | TGTGCCAGCAGCCAAGATTCCAGGGGGCTTGGAAACACCATATATTTT | CASSQDSRGLGNTIYF
NA | TRBD2 | TRBJ2-3 | TRBV7-3 | TGTGCCAGCAGCCCGACTAGCCTGGCAGATACGCAGTATTTT | CASSPTSLADTQYF
NA | NA | TRBJ1-5 | TRBV7-2 | TGTGCCAGCAGCTTAGACGCAGGTTCCAGCAATCAGCCCCAGCATTTT | CASSLDAGSSNQPQHF
NA | TRBD1 | TRBJ2-7 | TRBV19 | TGTGCCAGTAGTAAGATACCGGGACAGGGAAGGCACGAGCAGTACTTC | CASSKIPGQGRHEQYF
once | NA | TRBJ2-3 | TRBV28 | TGTGCCAGCAGTTCAATCCAGGGTTGGAAGACAGATACGCAGTATTTT | CASSSIQGWKTDTQYF
few | NA | TRBJ1-4 | TRBV3-1/TRBV3-2 | TGTGCCAGCAGCCCCCTCCTCGGGGCGGAGGGGGAAAAACTGTTTTTT | CASSPLLGAEGEKLFF
NA | TRBD1 | TRBJ1-2 | TRBV3-1/TRBV3-2 | TGTGCCAGCAGCCAAGGAGGGACAGGGGCTCATGGCTACACCTTC | CASSQGGTGAHGYTF
NA | NA | TRBJ1-5 | TRBV19 | TGTGCCAGTAGTCGATTTGGCGGGGAGTCAGATCAGCCCCAGCATTTT | CASSRFGGESDQPQHF
NA | NA | TRBJ1-2 | TRBV19 | TGTGCCAGTAGTATTTCATGGACAGTCCCGAACTATGGCTACACCTTC | CASSISWTVPNYGYTF
NA | NA | TRBJ1-5 | TRBV5-1 | TGCGCCAGCAGCCAGGACAGCGGCAATCAGCCCCAGCATTTT | CASSQDSGNQPQHF
few | NA | TRBJ1-5 | TRBV19 | TGTGCCAGTACCATTAGCAATCAGCCCCAGCATTTT | CASTISNQPQHF
NA | NA | TRBJ2-5 | TRBV6-6 | TGTGCCAGCAGTTCGGGAGAGACCCAGTACTTC | CASSSGETQYF
NA | NA | TRBJ2-5 | TRBV6-5 | TGTGCCAGCAGTTTACCGGGAGACCCGCAGGAGACCCAGTACTTC | CASSLPGDPQETQYF
NA | NA | TRBJ2-1 | TRBV7-6 | TGTGCCAGCAGCTCCCGAGGCCCCGGGGTCTTC | CASSSRGPGVF
NA | NA | TRBJ1-3 | TRBV4-3 | TGCGCCAGCAGCCAAGATAGGGGGGGCGGAAACACCATATATTTT | CASSQDRGGGNTIYF
NA | NA | TRBJ1-1 | TRBV5-4 | TGTGCCAGCAGCCGGGAGGCGTCTGCCACTGAAGCTTTCTTT | CASSREASATEAFF
NA | TRBD1 | TRBJ1-1 | TRBV25-1 | TGTGCCAGCAGTGAAAGCGACAGGGGAAGAACTGAAGCTTTCTTT | CASSESDRGRTEAFF
NA | TRBD1 | TRBJ2-7 | TRBV5-1 | TGCGCCAGCACCCCTGCCGGGGGACAGGGTGGCCACGAGCAGTACTTC | CASTPAGGQGGHEQYF
NA | TRBD1 | TRBJ1-5 | TRBV19 | TGTGCCAGTAGTTCGCTGGGTCCCGGGACAGATAGCAATCAGCCCCAGCATTTT | CASSSLGPGTDSNQPQHF
NA | TRBD1 | TRBJ2-3 | TRBV19 | TGTGCCAGTACCCCGGTCGGGGACAGGCGGTGGGCAGATACGCAGTATTTT | CASTPVGDRRWADTQYF
NA | NA | TRBJ1-5 | TRBV19 | TGTGCCAGTACAACAGATCGGTGGAATCAGCCCCAGCATTTT | CASTTDRWNQPQHF
NA | TRBD1 | TRBJ1-2 | TRBV7-3 | TGTGCCAGCAGCCCTCGGGGGGACAGGGAGATTCCCTATGGCTACACCTTC | CASSPRGDREIPYGYTF